The clone carrying this T cell receptor (beta chain) was seen just once. V lost 0 bases and J lost 7; bases outside the gene matches: 15. The CDR3 loop spans 16 amino acids. CDR1 is GTSNPN and CDR2 is SVGIG in the germline V gene (reference sequence). The sample belongs to a study of PD-1 blockade in classical Hodgkin lymphoma. Only in-frame clones appear in the TCRdb table, and some are missing; sequencing was by immunoSEQ multiplex PCR. The table records about 63,000 clones, 70% to 90% of them present only once. Brentuximab vedotin exposure varied, and every patient relapsed after autologous stem cell transplantation. Best responses fell into complete response, partial response or progressive disease.

The chain uses TRBV30 and TRBJ2-7; 7 bases agree with TRBD1. The sequenced sample was peripheral blood mononuclear cells (PBMCs), obtained before the second cycle of nivolumab. The receptor was isolated from a human donor with classical Hodgkin lymphoma. The CDR3 sequence: CAWSVAGTEFFREQYF. CDR3 DNA: TGTGCCTGGAGTGTAGCCGGGACAGAGTTCTTTCGTGAGCAGTACTTC.